Below are 30 T cell receptor beta chains sequenced from a single sample in a study of T-cell reconstitution after alpha-beta-depleted transplantation in children. Unique molecular identifiers were built into the TCRbeta library. MiXCR, applied by TCRdb to the PCR reads, yields one record per CDR3 protein. The sample carries about 420,000 distinct CDR3 sequences, under 13% recorded once. Sequences were derived from PBMCs from the stem cell graft donor, sampled from the stem cell graft. These receptors came from a human donor who donated a stem cell graft to a child with acute myeloid leukemia.

This clonotype was seen ten or more times. The chain links TRBV7-2 to TRBJ1-1, with D tentatively TRBD1 (6 bases). This CDR3 is 14 amino acids long. In germline, CDR1 is SGHTA, CDR2 FQGNSA. The germline V and J ends were trimmed by 3 bases and 5 bases, with 13 bases remaining between them. The CDR3 sequence is CASSFRGRETEAFF. The CDR3 nucleotides are TGTGCCAGCAGCTTCCGGGGGCGGGAAACTGAAGCTTTCTTT.

This clonotype was detected many times. The chain is built from TRBV6-1 and TRBJ1-2; a possible D gene is TRBD1 (6 bases). V lost 6 bases to trimming and J lost 12 bases, with 23 bases between them. From germline, CDR1 is MNHNS and CDR2 SASEGT. The CDR3 runs 14 residues. CDR3 sequence reads: CASRSQRDKLHHTF. CDR3 coding DNA: TGTGCCAGCAGATCACAACGGGACAAGCTTCATCACACCTTC.

The CDR3 here is CASHRAGMSGELFF. DNA of the CDR3: TGTGCCAGTCACAGGGCGGGAATGTCCGGGGAGCTGTTTTTT. V and J are TRBV13 and TRBJ2-2, with D possibly being TRBD1 or TRBD2 (6 bases each). V was shortened by 9 bases and J by 6 bases, with 17 bases between the two germline ends. The CDR3 spans 14 residues. In germline, CDR1 is PRHDT, CDR2 FYEKMQ (reference sequence).

This clonotype came up many times. J is TRBJ2-3 and V is TRBV7-2; the match to TRBD2 covers 9 bases. Germline V CDR1 and CDR2: SGHTA, FQGNSA. V trimming: 2 bases; J trimming: 0 bases; junction bases outside the gene matches: 3. This CDR3 spans 16 amino acids. The CDR3 reads CASSLRAGGSTDTQYF. The CDR3 DNA is TGTGCCAGCAGCTTACGGGCGGGGGGGAGCACAGATACGCAGTATTTT.

This clonotype was seen many times. The CDR3 coding sequence is TGCAGCGTTGAATGGGGGCAGAATGGGGAAGAGACCCAGTACTTC. Translated, it gives CSVEWGQNGEETQYF. The gene calls are TRBV29-1 and TRBJ2-5; D possibly corresponds to TRBD1 (6 bases). V lost 2 bases to trimming and J lost 3 bases, with 16 bases between them. This CDR3 is 15 amino acids long. CDR1 SQVTM and CDR2 ANQGSEA come from the germline V gene.

Remarks on this clonotype: The junction differs from germline at one of its ends, possibly a read error. The CDR3 DNA reads TGCAGTGCTGTGCGCAAGGGGGCCAAAAACAGTCAGTACTTC. Its translation is CSAVRKGAKNSQYF. The chain is built from TRBV20-1 and TRBJ2-4, with 7 positions matching TRBD1. The CDR3 is 14 amino acids. Germline V gene data show CDR1 as DFQATT and CDR2 as SNEGSKA (reference sequence).

V and J are TRBV4-1 and TRBJ2-5; D ambiguous. Between the trimmed V and J ends, which lost 2 bases and 4 bases, there was a span of 14 bases. CDR1 and CDR2 (germline): MGHRA, YSYEKL. The CDR3 contains 15 residues. The CDR3 is CASSQMIVGRETQYF. Written as DNA, the CDR3 is TGCGCCAGCAGCCAAATGATCGTGGGAAGAGAGACCCAGTACTTC.

This chain links TRBV7-2 with TRBJ1-3; D perhaps matches TRBD1 (5 bases). V was shortened by 5 bases and J by 3 bases, with 11 bases between the two germline ends. The CDR3 is 14 residues long. The V gene's germline CDR1 is SGHTA and CDR2 FQGNSA. Written as DNA, the CDR3 is TGTGCCAGCAGCCCCGGGACTAATGGAAACACCATATATTTT. This codes for CASSPGTNGNTIYF.

The sample holds a few counts of this clonotype. V usage is TRBV29-1 and J usage is TRBJ2-2; TRBD1 matches 7 bases. The junction had 2 bases not matched to a gene; V was cut back by 1 base and J by 0 bases. CDR1 and CDR2 (germline): SQVTM, ANQGSEA. This CDR3 has 15 amino acids. In DNA, the CDR3 is TGCAGCGTTGAAGGGGACAGCCCGAACACCGGGGAGCTGTTTTTT. Translated, it gives CSVEGDSPNTGELFF.

This clonotype occurred a few times. V usage is TRBV5-6 and J usage is TRBJ2-7, with 9 bases aligning to TRBD1. The ends lost 0 bases at V and 1 base at J; junction bases unmatched: 5. Germline V gene lookup returns CDR1 SGHDT and CDR2 YYEEEE. This CDR3 region has 16 residues. CDR3 residues: CASSLAGDRASYEQYV. The CDR3 DNA follows: TGTGCCAGCAGCTTGGCCGGGGACAGGGCATCCTACGAGCAGTACGTC.

The chain employs TRBV9 and TRBJ2-3; perhaps TRBD2 as D (6 bases). V shed 0 bases and J shed 3 bases, with 14 bases lying between them. Germline assignment: CDR1 SGDLS and CDR2 YYNGEE. The CDR3 extends over 16 amino acids. The CDR3 loop is CASSVEAGGATDTQYF. The CDR3 DNA is TGTGCCAGCAGCGTAGAAGCCGGGGGTGCTACAGATACGCAGTATTTT. The variable domain in full, completed from reference TRBV9 and TRBJ2-3, reads DSGVTQTPKHLITATGQRVTLRCSPRSGDLSVYWYQQSLDQGLQFLIQYYNGEERAKGNILERFSAQQFPDLHSELNLSSLELGDSALYFCASSVEAGGATDTQYFGPGTRLTVL.

There are a few counts of this clonotype. This chain links TRBV3-1 with TRBJ2-1; TRBD1 matches 8 bases. The CDR3 runs 13 residues. J gave up 10 bases and V 6 bases, and 8 bases lay outside the gene matches. The V gene's germline CDR1 is LGHDT and CDR2 YNNKEL (reference sequence). CDR3 sequence reads: CASSSTGEGEQFF. CDR3 in DNA: TGTGCCAGCAGTTCGACAGGGGAAGGGGAGCAGTTCTTC.

This clonotype has more than one count but fewer than ten. The chain carries TRBV12-3 or TRBV12-4 and TRBJ2-4, with 9 bases aligning to TRBD1. V trimming: 6 bases; J trimming: 8 bases; junction bases outside the gene matches: 11. There are 15 residues in the CDR3. The CDR3 DNA sequence: TGTGCCAGCAGCGCCCTCGACAGGGGGGGTGACATTCAGTACTTC. Encoded protein: CASSALDRGGDIQYF.

This clonotype has just a few counts. J is TRBJ2-1 and V is TRBV20-1; D may correspond to TRBD1 or TRBD2 (5 bases each). CDR1 and CDR2 (germline): DFQATT, SNEGSKA (reference sequence). Trimming took off 6 bases at V and 7 bases at J, with 19 bases between the two ends. CDR3 length: 14 amino acids. In nucleotides, the CDR3 is TGCAGTGCGGACCGGGGCCCCACGTCGAATGAGCAGTTCTTC. Encoded protein: CSADRGPTSNEQFF.

The chain couples TRBV19 to TRBJ2-4; D remains unclear. The germline CDR1 and CDR2 sequences are LNHDA and SQIVND (reference sequence). This CDR3 is 13 amino acids long. Between the trimmed V and J ends, which lost 5 bases and 9 bases, there was a span of 14 bases. CDR3 loop: CASSVEPWSIQYF. DNA of the CDR3: TGTGCCAGTAGTGTGGAACCTTGGAGCATTCAGTACTTC.

Only a few counts were recorded for this clonotype. The chain links TRBV13 to TRBJ2-5; 11 positions match TRBD1. The germline V gene has CDR1 PRHDT and CDR2 FYEKMQ (reference sequence). Trimming removed 0 bases from V and 4 bases from J; junction bases left unmatched: 7. CDR3 length: 17 amino acids. The CDR3 DNA is TGTGCCAGCAGCTTAGGCCAGGGGACAGGGGGTTCAGAGACCCAGTACTTC. Translated: CASSLGQGTGGSETQYF.

V and J are TRBV18 and TRBJ2-2; TRBD1 is a possible D gene (6 bases). The ends were cut back, 2 bases at V and 3 bases at J, with 7 bases in the middle. The CDR3 consists of 14 residues. The germline V gene has CDR1 KGHSH and CDR2 LQKENI. In DNA form, the CDR3 reads TGTGCCAGCTCACCAAACAGGGACACCGGGGAGCTGTTTTTT. The encoded protein is CASSPNRDTGELFF. Using reference TRBV18 and TRBJ2-2 for the parts outside the CDR3, the full variable domain is NAGVMQNPRHLVRRRGQEARLRCSPMKGHSHVYWYRQLPEEGLKFMVYLQKENIIDESGMPKERFSAEFPKEGPSILRIQQVVRGDSAAYFCASSPNRDTGELFFGEGSRLTVL.

The chain combines TRBV7-6 with TRBJ2-3; TRBD2 aligns across 10 bases. The V gene end was trimmed by 4 bases and the J gene end by 15 bases; junction bases not matched to a gene: 10. This CDR3 comprises 13 residues. The V gene's germline CDR1 is SGHVS and CDR2 FNYEAQ. The CDR3 is CASSSTELAGHYF. The CDR3 nucleotides are TGTGCCAGCAGCTCGACAGAACTAGCGGGGCATTATTTT.

J is TRBJ1-1 and V is TRBV6-6; D not certain. Trimming pared 10 bases from V and 4 bases from J, leaving 13 bases between. CDR3 size: 12 residues. Germline V gene sequence: CDR1 MNHNY, CDR2 SVGAGI (reference sequence). CDR3 amino acids: CAIMIKGTEAFF. CDR3 nucleotides: TGTGCCATCATGATCAAGGGCACTGAAGCTTTCTTT.

The gene calls are TRBV19 and TRBJ2-1, with no clear D. With 5 bases removed from V and 4 bases from J, the gap between germline ends came to 9 bases. Germline V lookup: CDR1 LNHDA, CDR2 SQIVND (reference sequence). The CDR3 extends over 13 amino acids. The CDR3: CASSGQFYNEQFF. CDR3 DNA: TGTGCCAGTAGTGGTCAGTTTTACAATGAGCAGTTCTTC.

The table lists this clonotype with a few counts. The chain carries TRBV19 and TRBJ2-6; D possibly uses TRBD1 or TRBD2 (5 bases each). Germline loops: CDR1 LNHDA, CDR2 SQIVND (reference sequence). This CDR3 is 15 amino acids long. The germline V and J ends were trimmed by 11 bases and 0 bases, with 14 bases remaining between them. In DNA, the CDR3 is TGTGCCTCAAAACGAGGGGCCTCTGGGGCCAACGTCCTGACTTTC. It codes for CASKRGASGANVLTF. The complete variable domain, with remaining parts taken from reference TRBV19 and TRBJ2-6, reads DGGITQSPKYLFRKEGQNVTLSCEQNLNHDAMYWYRQDPGQGLRLIYYSQIVNDFQKGDIAEGYSVSREKKESFPLTVTSAQKNPTAFYLCASKRGASGANVLTFGAGSRLTVL.

This chain joins TRBV20-1 and TRBJ1-1; D unresolved. The germline gives CDR1 DFQATT, CDR2 SNEGSKA (reference sequence). Trimming removed 4 bases at V and 1 base at J, with 10 bases between. The CDR3 totals 13 residues. The CDR3 nucleotides read TGCAGTGCTACAAATGACAAGAACACTGAAGCTTTCTTT. It translates to CSATNDKNTEAFF.

V is TRBV29-1 and J is TRBJ2-1; D unresolved. The CDR3 contains 15 residues. Germline V gene lookup returns CDR1 SQVTM and CDR2 ANQGSEA. Trimming pared 7 bases from V and 1 base from J, leaving 17 bases between. As DNA, the CDR3 is TGCAGCGCCGCGCCCTCGGACGGTTCCTACAATGAGCAGTTCTTC. This translates into CSAAPSDGSYNEQFF.

This clonotype was seen only a few times. The rearrangement links TRBV29-1 to TRBJ1-3, with D maybe TRBD1 (5 bases). The CDR3 is 14 amino acids. Trimming took 7 bases from V and 0 from J, leaving 13 bases between them. The germline V gene encodes CDR1 SQVTM and CDR2 ANQGSEA. The CDR3 region is CSGRTGDSGNTIYF. The CDR3 nucleotides read TGCAGCGGCCGAACAGGTGACTCTGGAAACACCATATATTTT.

This chain uses TRBV20-1 with TRBJ2-1; TRBD2 aligns across 7 bases. Germline V gene sequence: CDR1 DFQATT, CDR2 SNEGSKA (reference sequence). This CDR3 is 16 amino acids long. J was trimmed by 1 base and V by 6 bases; bases with no gene match: 12. The CDR3: CSANPAQRGSYNEQFF. DNA of the CDR3: TGCAGTGCCAATCCAGCCCAGCGGGGATCCTACAATGAGCAGTTCTTC.

The table lists this clonotype with a few counts. This chain links TRBV5-1 with TRBJ2-1; 7 bases line up with TRBD1. J gave up 5 bases and V 4 bases, and 3 bases lay outside the gene matches. There are 13 residues in the CDR3. The germline V gene has CDR1 SGHRS and CDR2 YFSETQ. The CDR3 DNA reads as TGCGCCAGCAGCAAGACAGGGAACAATGAGCAGTTCTTC. Amino acids: CASSKTGNNEQFF.

The V and J genes are TRBV7-2 and TRBJ2-7, with 10 nucleotides matching TRBD2. There are 16 residues in the CDR3. V was clipped by 5 bases and J by 4 bases; unmatched bases: 11. Germline V gene sequence: CDR1 SGHTA, CDR2 FQGNSA. The CDR3 sequence is CASSPERGGLWYEQYF. CDR3 nucleotides: TGTGCCAGCAGCCCGGAGCGGGGGGGCTTGTGGTACGAGCAGTACTTC.

This clonotype was recorded a few times. The chain joins TRBV11-2 to TRBJ2-2; TRBD1 agrees at 7 bases. Germline V lookup: CDR1 SGHAT, CDR2 FQNNGV. The trim removed 6 bases at V and 0 bases at J, leaving 7 bases unmatched. CDR3 length equals 16 residues. The CDR3 region has the DNA TGTGCCAGCAGACAGCTTAGGGGGCCGAACACCGGGGAGCTGTTTTTT. Amino acids: CASRQLRGPNTGELFF.

This clonotype was detected only a few times. This rearrangement joins TRBV28 to TRBJ2-7; a possible D gene is TRBD1 (5 bases). V lost 6 bases and J 7 bases, leaving 13 bases between the germline ends. The germline V gene encodes CDR1 MDHEN and CDR2 SYDVKM. CDR3 length equals 12 residues. The CDR3 spells CASSSGLGEQYV. CDR3 DNA sequence: TGTGCCAGCAGCTCAGGGTTGGGGGAGCAGTACGTC.

The rearrangement joins TRBV6-1 to TRBJ2-1; no definite D call. V was shortened by 8 bases and J by 2 bases, with 7 bases between the two germline ends. This CDR3 region has 12 residues. Germline loops: CDR1 MNHNS, CDR2 SASEGT. The CDR3 DNA sequence: TGTGCCAGCGCGACAACCTACAATGAGCAGTTCTTC. Its translation is CASATTYNEQFF.